The T cell receptor beta chain under discussion was sequenced for a study of T cell clonality in common variable immunodeficiency. Per germline, CDR1 PRHDT and CDR2 FYEKMQ (reference sequence). The CDR3 length is 16 residues. Germline trimming cut 6 bases from V and 2 bases from J; bases unmatched to any gene: 6. This clone was seen repeatedly, ten times or more. The antigen is undetermined. The read ends 3 residues before the CDR3 terminus; that terminus is restored from the germline J gene. Study-wide points: Common variable immunodeficiency TCR beta sequences reportedly had fewer deletions and N-nucleotide insertions.

Assay: immunoSEQ multiplex PCR; the TCRdb copy retains only in-frame clones and omits some. The repertoire consists of about 39,000 clones, none detected only once. The chain carries TRBV13 and TRBJ2-6; 8 nucleotides match TRBD1. The sequence came from a person aged 18 to 70 in good health. The sequenced sample was peripheral blood mononuclear cells. The CDR3 loop is CASRGRGLTGANVLTF. The CDR3 bases that were read are TGTGCCAGCAGGGGCAGGGGGCTAACTGGGGCCAACGTC.